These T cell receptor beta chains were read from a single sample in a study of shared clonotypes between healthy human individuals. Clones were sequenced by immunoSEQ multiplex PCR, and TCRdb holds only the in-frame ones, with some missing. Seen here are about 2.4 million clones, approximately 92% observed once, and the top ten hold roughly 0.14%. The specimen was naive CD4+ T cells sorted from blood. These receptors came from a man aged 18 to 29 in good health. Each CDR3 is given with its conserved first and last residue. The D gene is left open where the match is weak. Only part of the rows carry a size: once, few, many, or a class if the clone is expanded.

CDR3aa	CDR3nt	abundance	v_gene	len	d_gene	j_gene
CAWSVRAGRGTEAFF	TGTGCCTGGAGTGTACGGGCAGGGAGGGGTACTGAAGCTTTCTTT	few	TRBV30	15	NA	TRBJ1-1
CASSLSAGWYTF	TGTGCCAGCAGCTTGTCGGCAGGATGGTACACCTTC	few	TRBV5-6	12	NA	TRBJ1-2
CASSFTSGVETQYF	TGCGCCAGCAGCTTTACTAGCGGGGTGGAGACCCAGTACTTC	NA	TRBV5-1	14	TRBD2	TRBJ2-5
CASSLRPGQGLATNEKLFF	TGTGCCAGCAGCCTGAGGCCGGGACAGGGTCTTGCAACTAATGAAAAACTGTTTTTT	NA	TRBV7-6	19	TRBD1	TRBJ1-4
CASSSGTGSYEQYF	TGTGCCAGCAGTTCCGGGACAGGGTCCTACGAGCAGTACTTC	few	TRBV6-5	14	TRBD1	TRBJ2-7
CASSQPTSGRYEQYF	TGTGCCAGCAGTCAGCCCACTAGCGGCCGCTACGAGCAGTACTTC	NA	TRBV6-1	15	TRBD2	TRBJ2-7
CASSAARTDTDTQYF	TGCGCCAGCAGCGCCGCCAGGACCGACACAGATACGCAGTATTTT	once	TRBV5-1	15	NA	TRBJ2-3
CASPTVSDPPQHF	TGTGCCAGCCCCACGGTGTCGGATCCGCCCCAGCATTTT	few	TRBV7-9	13	NA	TRBJ1-5
CASSILVGGKKETQYF	TGTGCCAGCAGCATCCTTGTGGGCGGGAAGAAAGAGACCCAGTACTTC	NA	TRBV11-2	16	NA	TRBJ2-5
CASTPLAFLYEQYF	TGTGCCAGCACGCCCCTGGCATTTCTATACGAGCAGTACTTC	NA	TRBV6-6	14	NA	TRBJ2-7
CASSTSRATGELFF	TGTGCCAGCAGTACCTCCCGCGCCACCGGGGAGCTGTTTTTT	NA	TRBV6-6	14	NA	TRBJ2-2
CASRDHTSSSGANVLTF	TGTGCCAGTAGAGATCACACCTCTAGCTCTGGGGCCAACGTCCTGACTTTC	NA	TRBV19	17	NA	TRBJ2-6
CASSEPGGSTDTQYF	TGTGCCAGCAGTGAGCCAGGGGGAAGCACAGATACGCAGTATTTT	NA	TRBV2	15	TRBD1	TRBJ2-3
CASSLGQGVDEQFF	TGTGCCAGCAGCTTGGGACAGGGGGTGGATGAGCAGTTCTTC	NA	TRBV11-3	14	TRBD1	TRBJ2-1
CASSFGYRDSNYGYTF	TGTGCCAGCAGTTTTGGCTACAGGGACAGTAACTATGGCTACACCTTC	NA	TRBV28	16	TRBD1	TRBJ1-2
CASSLGGTDTQYF	TGTGCCAGCAGCTTAGGCGGCACAGATACGCAGTATTTT	NA	TRBV7-8	13	NA	TRBJ2-3
CASKVGGGPQYF	TGTGCCAGCAAAGTTGGCGGGGGGCCACAGTACTTC	NA	TRBV28	12	TRBD2	TRBJ2-5
CASSLVGSGGDTQYF	TGCGCCAGCAGCTTGGTCGGGAGCGGTGGAGATACGCAGTATTTT	once	TRBV5-1	15	NA	TRBJ2-3
CASSLNSYEQYF	TGCGCCAGCAGTTTGAACTCCTACGAGCAGTACTTC	NA	TRBV5-1	12	NA	TRBJ2-7
CASSGRVNTEAFF	TGTGCCAGCAGCGGCAGGGTTAACACTGAAGCTTTCTTT	NA	TRBV7-9	13	NA	TRBJ1-1
CASSQEAGSNQPQHF	TGCGCCAGCAGCCAAGAAGCGGGCAGCAATCAGCCCCAGCATTTT	once	TRBV4-1	15	NA	TRBJ1-5
CASSQEWPSNYGYTF	TGCGCCAGCAGCCAAGAATGGCCGTCTAACTATGGCTACACCTTC	NA	TRBV4-1	15	NA	TRBJ1-2
CASSLPGGSYNEQFF	TGTGCCAGCAGCCTCCCCGGGGGCTCCTACAATGAGCAGTTCTTC	NA	TRBV9	15	NA	TRBJ2-1
CAWSMGGPGRSGNTIYF	TGTGCCTGGAGTATGGGTGGGCCCGGAAGGTCTGGAAACACCATATATTTT	once	TRBV30	17	NA	TRBJ1-3
CASSYRTPRDNSPLHF	TGTGCCAGCAGCTACCGGACCCCCCGGGATAATTCACCCCTCCACTTT	NA	TRBV5-5	16	NA	TRBJ1-6
CASSPGTGPYGYTF	TGTGCCAGCAGCCCAGGGACAGGCCCCTATGGCTACACCTTC	NA	TRBV7-6	14	TRBD1	TRBJ1-2
CASSEAIGLTYNEQFF	TGTGCCAGCAGTGAAGCGATCGGGTTAACCTACAATGAGCAGTTCTTC	NA	TRBV6-1	16	NA	TRBJ2-1
CAISVGLAGANTGELFF	TGTGCCATCAGTGTCGGGCTAGCGGGGGCGAACACCGGGGAGCTGTTTTTT	NA	TRBV10-3	17	TRBD2	TRBJ2-2